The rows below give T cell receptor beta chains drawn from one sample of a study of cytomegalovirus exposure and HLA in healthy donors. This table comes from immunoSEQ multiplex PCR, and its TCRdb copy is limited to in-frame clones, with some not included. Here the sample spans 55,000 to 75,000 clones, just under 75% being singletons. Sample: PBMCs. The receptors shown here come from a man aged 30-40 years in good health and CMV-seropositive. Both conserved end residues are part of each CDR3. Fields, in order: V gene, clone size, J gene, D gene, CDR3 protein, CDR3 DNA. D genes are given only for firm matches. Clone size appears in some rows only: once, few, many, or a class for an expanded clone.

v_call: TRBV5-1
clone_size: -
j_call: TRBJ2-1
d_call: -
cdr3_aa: CASSKLGQSSYNEQFF
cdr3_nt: TGCGCCAGCAGCAAACTCGGACAGAGCTCCTACAATGAGCAGTTCTTC

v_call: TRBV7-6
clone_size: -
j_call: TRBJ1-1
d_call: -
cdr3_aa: CASSLGSGSLNTEAFF
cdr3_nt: TGTGCCAGCAGCTTAGGCTCGGGGTCCCTGAACACTGAAGCTTTCTTT

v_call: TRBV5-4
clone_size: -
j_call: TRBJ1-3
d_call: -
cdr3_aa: CASSRAGFANTIYF
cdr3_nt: TGTGCCAGCAGCCGTGCAGGCTTCGCGAACACCATATATTTT

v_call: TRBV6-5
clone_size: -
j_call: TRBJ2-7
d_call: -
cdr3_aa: CASSLAGNTYEQYF
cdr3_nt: TGTGCCAGCAGTTTAGCTGGAAACACCTACGAGCAGTACTTC

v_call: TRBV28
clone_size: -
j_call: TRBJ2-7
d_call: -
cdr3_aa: CASSGFPYEQYF
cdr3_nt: TGTGCCAGCTCGGGATTTCCCTACGAGCAGTACTTC

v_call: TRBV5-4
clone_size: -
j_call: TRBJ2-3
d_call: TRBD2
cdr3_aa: CASSLKIAGESDTQYF
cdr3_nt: TGTGCCAGCAGCTTGAAGATAGCGGGGGAATCAGATACGCAGTATTTT

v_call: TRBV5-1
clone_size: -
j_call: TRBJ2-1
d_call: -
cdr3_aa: CASSPGRDSSLNEQFF
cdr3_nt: TGCGCCAGCAGTCCCGGCCGGGACTCGTCTTTGAATGAGCAGTTCTTC

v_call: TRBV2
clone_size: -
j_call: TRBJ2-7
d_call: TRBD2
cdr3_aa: CASTAGRGGREQYF
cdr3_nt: TGTGCCAGCACGGCCGGGAGGGGAGGACGCGAGCAGTACTTC

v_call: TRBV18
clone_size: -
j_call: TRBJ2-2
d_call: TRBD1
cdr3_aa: CASSGTVTGELFF
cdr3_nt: TGTGCCAGCTCGGGGACAGTCACCGGGGAGCTGTTTTTT

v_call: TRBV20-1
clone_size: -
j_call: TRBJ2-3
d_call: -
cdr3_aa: CSARVGDTQYF
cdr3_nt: TGCAGTGCTAGAGTGGGCGATACGCAGTATTTT

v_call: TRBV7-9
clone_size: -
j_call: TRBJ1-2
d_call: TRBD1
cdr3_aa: CASSQADRPYGYTF
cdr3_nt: TGTGCCAGCAGCCAAGCGGACAGGCCCTATGGCTACACCTTC

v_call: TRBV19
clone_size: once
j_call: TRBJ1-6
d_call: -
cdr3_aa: CASSIQVGSGGTLHF
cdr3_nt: TGTGCCAGTAGTATACAAGTGGGATCGGGGGGAACCCTCCACTTT

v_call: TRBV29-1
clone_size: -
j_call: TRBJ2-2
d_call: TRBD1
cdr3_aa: CSVTGTETNGELFF
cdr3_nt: TGCAGCGTCACCGGGACAGAGACTAACGGGGAGCTGTTTTTT

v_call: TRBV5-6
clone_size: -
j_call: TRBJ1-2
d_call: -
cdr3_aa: CASSLSGQAGGYTF
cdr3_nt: TGTGCCAGCAGCTTATCTGGTCAGGCGGGGGGCTACACCTTC

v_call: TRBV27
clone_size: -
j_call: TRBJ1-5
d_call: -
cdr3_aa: CASSPQVVVGGPQHF
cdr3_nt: TGTGCCAGCAGTCCACAGGTGGTTGTTGGTGGGCCCCAGCATTTT

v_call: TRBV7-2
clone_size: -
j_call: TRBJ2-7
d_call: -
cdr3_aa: CASSLLGPSYEQYF
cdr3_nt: TGTGCCAGCAGCTTATTGGGGCCCTCCTACGAGCAGTACTTC

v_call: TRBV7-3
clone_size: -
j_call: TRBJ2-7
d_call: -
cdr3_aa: CASSLEGSGEQYF
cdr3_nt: TGTGCCAGCAGCTTAGAAGGTAGCGGCGAGCAGTACTTC

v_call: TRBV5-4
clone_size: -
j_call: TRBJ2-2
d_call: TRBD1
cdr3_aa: CASSPPGQGNTGELFF
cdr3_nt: TGTGCCAGCAGCCCACCGGGACAGGGGAACACCGGGGAGCTGTTTTTT

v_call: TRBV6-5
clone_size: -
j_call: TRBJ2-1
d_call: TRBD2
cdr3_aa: CASSLAGANEQFF
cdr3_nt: TGTGCCAGCTCCCTAGCGGGGGCGAATGAGCAGTTCTTC